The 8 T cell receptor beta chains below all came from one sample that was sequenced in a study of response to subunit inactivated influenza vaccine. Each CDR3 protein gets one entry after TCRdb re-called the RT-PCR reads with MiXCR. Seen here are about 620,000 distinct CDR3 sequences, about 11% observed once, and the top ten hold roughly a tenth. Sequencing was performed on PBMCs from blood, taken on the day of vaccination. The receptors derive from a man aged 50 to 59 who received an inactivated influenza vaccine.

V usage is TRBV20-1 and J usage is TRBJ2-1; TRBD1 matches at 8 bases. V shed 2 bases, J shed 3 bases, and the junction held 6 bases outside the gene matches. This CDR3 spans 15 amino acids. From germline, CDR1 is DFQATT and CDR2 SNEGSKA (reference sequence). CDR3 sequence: CSARTRDRYYNEQFF. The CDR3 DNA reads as TGCAGTGCTAGAACACGGGACAGGTACTACAATGAGCAGTTCTTC.

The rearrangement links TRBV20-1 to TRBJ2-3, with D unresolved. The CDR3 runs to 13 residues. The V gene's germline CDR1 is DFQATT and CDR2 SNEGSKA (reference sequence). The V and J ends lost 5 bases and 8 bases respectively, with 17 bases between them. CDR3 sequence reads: CSALQKPSGTQYF. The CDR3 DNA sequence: TGCAGTGCTCTCCAAAAACCCAGTGGTACGCAGTATTTT.

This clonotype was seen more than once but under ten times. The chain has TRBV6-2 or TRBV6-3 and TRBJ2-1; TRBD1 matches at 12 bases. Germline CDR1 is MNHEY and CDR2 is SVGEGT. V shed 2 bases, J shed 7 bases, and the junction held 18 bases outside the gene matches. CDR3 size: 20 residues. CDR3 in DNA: TGTGCCAGCAGTTACCCCCGGGACAGGGGGCTCGCGGGAGGAGGTAATGAGCAGTTCTTC. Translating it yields CASSYPRDRGLAGGGNEQFF.

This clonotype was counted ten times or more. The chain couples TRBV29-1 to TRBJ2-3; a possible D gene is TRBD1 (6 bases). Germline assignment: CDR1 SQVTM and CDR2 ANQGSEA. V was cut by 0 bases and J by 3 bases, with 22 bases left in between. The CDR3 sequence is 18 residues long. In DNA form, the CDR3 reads TGCAGCGTTGAAGATCGAGGCGACAGGAGATCATTGACAGATACGCAGTATTTT. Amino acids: CSVEDRGDRRSLTDTQYF.

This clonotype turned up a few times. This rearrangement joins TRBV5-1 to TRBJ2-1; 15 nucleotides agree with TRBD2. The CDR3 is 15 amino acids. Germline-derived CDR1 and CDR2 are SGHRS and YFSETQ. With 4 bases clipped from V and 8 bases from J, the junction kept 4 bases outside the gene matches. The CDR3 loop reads CASSPGTSGRYEQFF. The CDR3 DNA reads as TGCGCCAGCAGCCCAGGGACTAGCGGGAGGTATGAGCAGTTCTTC.

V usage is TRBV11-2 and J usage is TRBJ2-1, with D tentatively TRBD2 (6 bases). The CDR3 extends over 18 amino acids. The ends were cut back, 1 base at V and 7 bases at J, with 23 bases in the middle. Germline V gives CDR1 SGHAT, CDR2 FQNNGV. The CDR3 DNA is TGTGCCAGCAGCTTAGGCCCCAAGTTTGCGGGAAAGGGGAATGAGCAGTTCTTC. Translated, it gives CASSLGPKFAGKGNEQFF.

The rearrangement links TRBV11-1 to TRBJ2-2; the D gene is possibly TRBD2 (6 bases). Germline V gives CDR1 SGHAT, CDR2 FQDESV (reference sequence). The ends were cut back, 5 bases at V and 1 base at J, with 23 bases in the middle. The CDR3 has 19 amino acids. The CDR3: CASSLTGSPTGGNTGELFF. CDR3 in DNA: TGTGCCAGCAGCCTCACCGGGAGCCCGACGGGTGGGAACACCGGGGAGCTGTTTTTT.

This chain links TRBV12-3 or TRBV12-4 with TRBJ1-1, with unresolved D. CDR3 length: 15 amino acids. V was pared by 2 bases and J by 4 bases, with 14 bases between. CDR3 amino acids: CASSLQLWGLTEAFF. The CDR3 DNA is TGTGCCAGCAGTTTACAGCTGTGGGGTCTCACTGAAGCTTTCTTT.